What follows is one T cell receptor beta chain and its context. Generated by immunoSEQ multiplex PCR, the TCRdb table keeps only in-frame clones and is missing some. The sample includes 80,000 or so clones, approximately 90% seen only once; the top ten take 5.7%. This sample is drawn from a study of T cell responses to AZD1222 COVID-19 vaccine. The CDR3 extends over 13 amino acids. The TCR was taken from an adult in good health. The chain couples TRBV21-1 to TRBJ1-2. TRBV21-1 is shown as a pseudogene. Sequencing was performed on peripheral blood, taken on day 0 of AZD1222 vaccination. CDR3 bases: TGTGCCAGCAATCCGGGAGGCAGGGAGGGCTACACCTTC. Protein sequence: CASNPGGREGYTF.